A single count supports the clone carrying this TCR beta chain. Its antigen is not identified. The V end was cut by 0 bases, the J end by 1 base, with 12 bases between. The length of the CDR3 is 16 residues. Germline CDR1 is MGHRA and CDR2 is YSYEKL. The sample comes from a study of lymphopenia after photon versus proton radiotherapy. Profiled with immunoSEQ multiplex PCR; TCRdb holds only in-frame clones, not every one. The data contain approximately 66,000 clones, approximately 84% of them singletons. Study-level results: Under photons, naive T cells and diversity fell while effector/memory populations rose.

The chain carries TRBV4-1 and TRBJ1-1, with D unclear. The source is a man between 40 and 49 years old with gastric cancer. The specimen was peripheral blood, collected from a patient treated with photon-based radiotherapy. CDR3 in amino acids: CASSQESGVGNTEAFF. The CDR3 DNA is TGCGCCAGCAGCCAAGAAAGCGGGGTCGGGAACACTGAAGCTTTCTTT.